Below are 20 T cell receptor beta chains sequenced from a single sample in a study of low-dose radiotherapy and immunotherapy resistance in tumors. Regarding time point: before trial treatment. First-strand cDNA used TRAV- and TRBV-specific primers, covering alpha and beta chains. TCRs were amplified for approximately 21 PCR cycles with a constant-region primer and V-primer adapter. TCRdb itself ran the reads through MiXCR, one entry per CDR3 protein. The sample carries 75,000 to 95,000 distinct CDR3 sequences, 15% to 20% recorded once. This specimen was PBMCs, taken before treatment. These receptor sequences come from a male donor with prostate cancer.

This clonotype was observed many times. This chain's CDR3 is CASSQAWGNQPQHF. As DNA, the CDR3 is TGCGCCAGCAGCCAAGCTTGGGGGAATCAGCCCCAGCATTTT. The gene calls are TRBV4-3 and TRBJ1-5; possible D gene TRBD1, 5 bases. Trimming took off 1 base at V and 4 bases at J, with 8 bases between the two ends. Germline V gene data show CDR1 as LGHNA and CDR2 as YSLEER. The CDR3 loop spans 14 amino acids.

The chain carries TRBV30 and TRBJ1-1; tentative D call: TRBD1 (5 bases). The ends were cut back, 5 bases at V and 8 bases at J, with 12 bases in the middle. The CDR3 consists of 11 residues. Germline values: CDR1 GTSNPN, CDR2 SVGIG (reference sequence). Here the CDR3 DNA reads TGTGCCTGGGACGGTGGGGGGGAAGCTTTCTTT. As protein: CAWDGGGEAFF.

The chain carries TRBV20-1 and TRBJ2-3; 10 bases map to TRBD2. There are 15 residues in the CDR3. V shed 0 bases and J 6 bases; nucleotides not matched to a gene: 6. The germline V gene has CDR1 DFQATT and CDR2 SNEGSKA (reference sequence). CDR3 protein: CSARDIQRGGDTQYF. The CDR3 DNA reads TGCAGTGCTAGAGATATCCAGCGGGGGGGCGATACGCAGTATTTT.

Worth noting for this clonotype: It differs at one base from a far larger clone, so likely a read error. This chain links TRBV7-9 with TRBJ1-3; D gene unclear. There are 14 residues in the CDR3. From germline, CDR1 is SEHNR and CDR2 FQNEAQ (reference sequence). V dropped 1 base and J dropped 3 bases, with 7 bases sitting between them. This CDR3 reads CASSLEHCGNTIYF. The DNA of the CDR3 is TGTGCCAGCAGCTTAGAACACTGTGGAAACACCATATATTTT. Variable domain in full (rest from reference TRBV7-9 and TRBJ1-3): DTGVSQNPRHKITKRGQNVTFRCDPISEHNRLYWYRQTLGQGPEFLTYFQNEAQLEKSRLLSDRFSAERPKGSFSTLEIQRTEQGDSAMYLCASSLEHCGNTIYFGEGSWLTVV.

This clonotype was seen many times. The chain carries TRBV6-6 and TRBJ2-3; tentatively, D is TRBD2 (7 bases). This CDR3 comprises 16 residues. Trimming took off 8 bases at V and 0 bases at J, with 18 bases between the two ends. Germline loops: CDR1 MNHNY, CDR2 SVGAGI (reference sequence). The CDR3 sequence: CASLTRGGGSTDTQYF. The DNA of the CDR3 is TGTGCCAGCCTCACCCGAGGGGGGGGTAGCACAGATACGCAGTATTTT.

The rearrangement uses TRBV7-2 and TRBJ2-1; D is possibly TRBD2 (5 bases). The CDR3 consists of 14 residues. Germline CDR1 reads SGHTA; CDR2 reads FQGNSA. The V gene lost 7 bases and the J gene lost 8 bases, with 18 bases spanning the gap. The CDR3 reads CASTNRGLFDEQFF. As DNA, the CDR3 is TGTGCCAGCACCAACAGAGGGCTATTTGATGAGCAGTTCTTC.

For this clonotype: With only one base between it and a far larger clone, this is likely a read error. The chain recombines TRBV7-2 with TRBJ2-1; D not certain. With 2 bases removed from V and 10 bases from J, the gap between germline ends came to 15 bases. CDR1 SGHTA and CDR2 FQGNSA come from the germline V gene. The length of the CDR3 is 14 residues. CDR3 sequence reads: CASSLTRSSYEQFF. CDR3 DNA sequence: TGTGCCAGCAGCTTAACGAGGAGCTCCTACGAGCAGTTCTTC.

This clonotype was seen at least ten times. V usage is TRBV5-1 and J usage is TRBJ2-3, with TRBD2 matching 12 bases. The CDR3 is 17 amino acids. Germline CDR1 is SGHRS and CDR2 is YFSETQ. The V gene end was trimmed by 4 bases and the J gene end by 4 bases; junction bases not matched to a gene: 10. DNA for the CDR3: TGCGCCAGCAGCACCACTAGCGGGGGGATAATGGCAGATACGCAGTATTTT. It encodes CASSTTSGGIMADTQYF.

The sample holds many counts of this clonotype. The CDR3 protein is CASTSSGGKETQYF. For the CDR3, the DNA is TGTGCCAGTACCTCGAGCGGGGGGAAAGAGACCCAGTACTTC. The rearrangement links TRBV19 to TRBJ2-5; TRBD2 matches at 9 bases. Unmatched junction bases numbered 6, after V lost 7 bases and J lost 3 bases. Looked up from germline, CDR1 is LNHDA and CDR2 is SQIVND (reference sequence). The CDR3 runs 14 residues.

This clonotype was seen many times. The rearrangement uses TRBV20-1 and TRBJ2-1; D may be TRBD1 (6 bases). The CDR3 is 14 amino acids. Deletions cut 6 bases from V and 1 base from J, with 13 bases between. Germline lookup yields CDR1 DFQATT and CDR2 SNEGSKA (reference sequence). In DNA, the CDR3 is TGCAGTGCCCCTGTCGGACAGTCCTACAATGAGCAGTTCTTC. It codes for CSAPVGQSYNEQFF.

This chain joins TRBV18 and TRBJ2-7; D might be TRBD1 or TRBD2, each matching 5 bases. This CDR3 spans 13 amino acids. Trimming shortened V by 0 bases and J by 6 bases, and 9 bases separated the two germline ends. In germline, CDR1 is KGHSH, CDR2 LQKENI. CDR3 nucleotides: TGTGCCAGCTCACCACCTGGGGACGGCGAGCAGTACTTC. Its translation: CASSPPGDGEQYF.

This rearrangement joins TRBV19 to TRBJ2-1; D gene ambiguous. CDR1 is LNHDA, CDR2 SQIVND, per germline (reference sequence). Trimming stripped 3 bases from V and 0 bases from J, with 6 bases between. The CDR3 spans 14 residues. The CDR3 DNA is TGTGCCAGTAGTATTGGAGTCTCCTACAATGAGCAGTTCTTC. Residues: CASSIGVSYNEQFF.

This clonotype was detected many times. The chain joins TRBV7-8 to TRBJ1-4, with D tentatively TRBD1 (5 bases). Germline V gives CDR1 SGHVS, CDR2 FQNEAQ. The CDR3 totals 16 residues. Trimming shortened V by 0 bases and J by 6 bases, and 14 bases separated the two germline ends. In DNA form, the CDR3 reads TGTGCCAGCAGCTTAGCGTTTGGGGGACGGGATGAAAAACTGTTTTTT. Translating gives CASSLAFGGRDEKLFF. Together with reference TRBV7-8 and TRBJ1-4, the CDR3 gives the full variable domain: GAGVSQSPRYKVAKRGQDVALRCDPISGHVSLFWYQQALGQGPEFLTYFQNEAQLDKSGLPSDRFFAERPEGSVSTLKIQRTQQEDSAVYLCASSLAFGGRDEKLFFGSGTQLSVL.

The gene calls are TRBV14 and TRBJ2-3; D gene unclear. The CDR3 loop spans 12 amino acids. Trimming removed 2 bases from V and 8 bases from J, with 8 bases in between. CDR1 and CDR2 (germline): SGHDN, FVKESK. CDR3: CASSQKLSTQYF. DNA for the CDR3: TGTGCCAGCAGCCAAAAACTATCTACGCAGTATTTT.

The sample holds a few counts of this clonotype. This CDR3 is CASRSLAGGPGEQYF. In DNA form, the CDR3 reads TGTGCCAGCAGATCCCTAGCGGGGGGGCCAGGCGAGCAGTACTTC. V gene TRBV6-8 combines with J gene TRBJ2-7; 12 bases line up with TRBD2. V was pared by 6 bases and J by 6 bases, with 9 bases of the junction left unmatched. CDR1 and CDR2 (germline): MNHGY, SAAAGT. CDR3 length equals 15 residues.

The chain's CDR3 is CASSYSIEGGSVETQYF. The CDR3 DNA reads TGTGCCAGCAGTTACTCGATCGAGGGGGGCTCGGTGGAGACCCAGTACTTC. This rearrangement joins TRBV6-2 or TRBV6-3 to TRBJ2-5, with D perhaps TRBD1 or TRBD2 (6 bases each). The germline V and J ends were trimmed by 0 bases and 5 bases, with 19 bases remaining between them. Germline values: CDR1 MNHEY, CDR2 SVGEGT. CDR3 length: 17 amino acids.

This clonotype is medium-sized by share. The rearrangement links TRBV11-2 to TRBJ2-7; D is unclear. CDR1 and CDR2 (germline): SGHAT, FQNNGV. The CDR3 is 14 residues long. The V gene lost 5 bases and the J gene lost 3 bases, with 14 bases spanning the gap. The CDR3 DNA is TGTGCCAGCAGCCATCTCCGGGCCCTCTACGAGCAGTACTTC. Protein product: CASSHLRALYEQYF. The full variable domain, its missing parts supplied by reference TRBV11-2 and TRBJ2-7, is EAGVAQSPRYKIIEKRQSVAFWCNPISGHATLYWYQQILGQGPKLLIQFQNNGVVDDSQLPKDRFSAERLKGVDSTLKIQPAKLEDSAVYLCASSHLRALYEQYFGPGTRLTVT.

The sample holds many counts of this clonotype. V is TRBV5-1 and J is TRBJ2-1, with 9 nucleotides matching TRBD2. The J segment lost 4 bases and the V segment lost 4 bases, leaving 6 bases of the junction unmatched. The CDR3 has 15 residues. Germline-derived CDR1 and CDR2 are SGHRS and YFSETQ. For the CDR3, the DNA is TGCGCCAGCAGCCCAAGACTAGCGGAATACAATGAGCAGTTCTTC. Its protein is CASSPRLAEYNEQFF.

Worth noting for this clonotype: This likely reflects a read error, since a far larger clone is one base away. V gene TRBV6-2 or TRBV6-3 combines with J gene TRBJ2-1, with TRBD2 identical over 10 bases. The length of the CDR3 is 15 residues. Germline CDR1 reads MNHEY; CDR2 reads SVGEGT. V shed 6 bases and J 6 bases; nucleotides not matched to a gene: 8. This chain's CDR3 is CASSRAGGFCNEQFF. CDR3 DNA: TGTGCCAGCAGCCGAGCGGGAGGGTTCTGCAATGAGCAGTTCTTC.

This clonotype was picked up many times. The rearrangement links TRBV19 to TRBJ2-2; TRBD1 agrees at 8 bases. The V gene's germline CDR1 is LNHDA and CDR2 SQIVND (reference sequence). Losses at the gene ends were 3 bases for V and 2 bases for J; bases not matched to a gene: 14. This CDR3 has 19 residues. The CDR3 DNA sequence: TGTGCCAGTAGTATGATCCCAGGGGGCCGACAAAAAAACACCGGGGAGCTGTTTTTT. It is translated as CASSMIPGGRQKNTGELFF.